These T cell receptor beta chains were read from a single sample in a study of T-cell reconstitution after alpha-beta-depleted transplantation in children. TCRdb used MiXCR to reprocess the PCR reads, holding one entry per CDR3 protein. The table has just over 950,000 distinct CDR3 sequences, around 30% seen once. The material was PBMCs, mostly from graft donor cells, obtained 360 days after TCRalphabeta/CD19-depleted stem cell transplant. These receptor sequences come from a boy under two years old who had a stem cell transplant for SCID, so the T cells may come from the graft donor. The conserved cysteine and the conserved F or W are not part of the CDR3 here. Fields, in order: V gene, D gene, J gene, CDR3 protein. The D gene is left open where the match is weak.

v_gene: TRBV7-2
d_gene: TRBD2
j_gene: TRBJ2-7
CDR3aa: ASSTGGGGATEQY

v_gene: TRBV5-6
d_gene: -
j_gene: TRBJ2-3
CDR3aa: ASSLSQPDTQY

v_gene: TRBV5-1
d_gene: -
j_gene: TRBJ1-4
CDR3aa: ASSFRDGEKLF

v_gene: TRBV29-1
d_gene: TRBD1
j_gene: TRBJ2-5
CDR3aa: SVREQGAKTQY

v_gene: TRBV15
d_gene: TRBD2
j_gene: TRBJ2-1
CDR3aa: ATSRPTGLAGYNEQF

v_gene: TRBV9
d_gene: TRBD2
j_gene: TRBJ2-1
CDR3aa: ASSVGLAGGYEQF

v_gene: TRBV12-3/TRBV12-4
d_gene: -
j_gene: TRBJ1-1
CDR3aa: ASSFSTLNTEAF

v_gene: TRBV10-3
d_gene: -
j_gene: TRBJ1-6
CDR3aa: AISEAVHNSPLH

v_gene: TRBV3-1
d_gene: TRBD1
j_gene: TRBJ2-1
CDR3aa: ASSPRQGANEQF

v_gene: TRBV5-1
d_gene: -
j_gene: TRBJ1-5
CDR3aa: ASSLEPVGWANQPQH

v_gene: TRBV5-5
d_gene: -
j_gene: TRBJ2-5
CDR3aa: ASSSALERTQY

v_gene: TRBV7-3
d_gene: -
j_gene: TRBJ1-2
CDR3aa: ASSPDSGYGYT

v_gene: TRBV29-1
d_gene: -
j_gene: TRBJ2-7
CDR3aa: SVCRDRASEQY